The 25 T cell receptor beta chains in this list originate from one sample, sequenced in a study of T cell responses to AZD1222 COVID-19 vaccine. Generated by immunoSEQ multiplex PCR, the TCRdb table keeps only in-frame clones and is missing some. The table lists hundreds of thousands of clones, about 92% of them singletons. The input for sequencing was peripheral blood, taken on day 0 of MenACWY control vaccination. These receptors were obtained from an adult in good health.

The J gene is TRBJ1-2, the V gene TRBV5-1; D might be TRBD1 (6 bases). The CDR3 has 15 residues. Germline values: CDR1 SGHRS, CDR2 YFSETQ. Trimming took off 2 bases at V and 8 bases at J, with 19 bases between the two ends. In nucleotides, the CDR3 is TGCGCCAGCAGCTTAATTGGGGATACAGGGAAGGGCTACACCTTC. Translation: CASSLIGDTGKGYTF.

The chain recombines TRBV7-8 with TRBJ1-2, with a possible D match to TRBD1 (5 bases). Germline assignment: CDR1 SGHVS and CDR2 FQNEAQ. This CDR3 region has 16 residues. V lost 3 bases, J lost 3 bases, and 17 bases lay in between. CDR3 loop: CASSFFGQGDHYGYTF. The CDR3 DNA sequence: TGTGCCAGCAGCTTTTTTGGGCAAGGGGACCACTATGGCTACACCTTC.

V usage is TRBV4-1 and J usage is TRBJ1-4, with 8 nucleotides matching TRBD1. Germline CDR1 and CDR2: MGHRA and YSYEKL. The trim removed 1 base at V and 11 bases at J, leaving 9 bases unmatched. This CDR3 is 15 amino acids long. The CDR3 loop is CASSQGGQGAEKLFF. CDR3 DNA: TGCGCCAGCAGCCAAGGGGGCCAGGGGGCAGAGAAACTGTTTTTT.

The chain uses TRBV5-1 and TRBJ1-5; D remains unclear. V was trimmed by 2 bases and J by 4 bases, leaving 7 bases between them. CDR1 and CDR2 from the germline V gene are SGHRS and YFSETQ. The CDR3 sequence is 13 residues long. CDR3 nucleotide sequence: TGCGCCAGCAGCTTAGCCCAAAATCAGCCCCAGCATTTT. Its translation: CASSLAQNQPQHF.

The chain has TRBV6-5 and TRBJ2-5; TRBD2 is a possible D gene (6 bases). The CDR3 sequence is 15 residues long. Germline CDR1 and CDR2: MNHEY and SVGAGI. With 8 bases removed from V and 3 bases from J, the gap between germline ends came to 19 bases. In DNA form, the CDR3 reads TGTGCCAGCCCGCGAGTAGCGGCTAAGGAAGAGACCCAGTACTTC. This translates into CASPRVAAKEETQYF.

This chain uses TRBV3-1 (or the pseudogene TRBV3-2) with TRBJ1-1, with D hard to call. Deletions cut 1 base from V and 0 bases from J, with 12 bases between. CDR1 is LGHDT and CDR2 is YNNKEL in the germline V gene (reference sequence). The CDR3 is 16 amino acids. As DNA, the CDR3 is TGTGCCAGCAGCCAAGGTACGAAAGGGATGAACACTGAAGCTTTCTTT. Protein: CASSQGTKGMNTEAFF.

This clone was recorded once. This rearrangement joins TRBV5-6 to TRBJ2-1; 12 nucleotides agree with TRBD2. The CDR3 loop spans 19 amino acids. V dropped 3 bases and J dropped 3; count of bases not matched to a gene: 13. Germline lookup yields CDR1 SGHDT and CDR2 YYEEEE. CDR3 DNA: TGTGCCAGCAGCTACAGACTAGCGGGGGTCCCAGACGTCTACAATGAGCAGTTCTTC. Translated: CASSYRLAGVPDVYNEQFF.

This chain links TRBV7-2 with TRBJ1-2; no clear D. Trimming took off 4 bases at V and 3 bases at J, with 9 bases between the two ends. The CDR3 runs 13 residues. In germline, CDR1 is SGHTA, CDR2 FQGNSA. The CDR3 spells CASSSKRDYGYTF. CDR3 DNA: TGTGCCAGCAGCTCCAAGCGGGACTATGGCTACACCTTC. The full variable domain, with the rest looked up from reference TRBV7-2 and TRBJ1-2, is GAGVSQSPSNKVTEKGKDVELRCDPISGHTALYWYRQSLGQGLEFLIYFQGNSAPDKSGLPSDRFSAERTGGSVSTLTIQRTQQEDSAVYLCASSSKRDYGYTFGSGTRLTVV.

The chain uses TRBV5-5 and TRBJ1-5, with TRBD1 matching 9 bases. J lost 4 bases, V lost 4 bases, and 6 bases had no gene match. The germline gives CDR1 SGHKS, CDR2 YYEKEE (reference sequence). The CDR3 extends over 15 amino acids. CDR3: CASSRDRVGNQPQHF. The CDR3 DNA follows: TGTGCCAGCAGCAGGGACAGGGTAGGTAATCAGCCCCAGCATTTT.

This clone was seen only once. The V and J genes are TRBV5-4 and TRBJ2-7; the D gene is possibly TRBD1 (6 bases). This CDR3 is 15 amino acids long. The V end was cut by 0 bases, the J end by 0 bases, with 10 bases between. The germline V gene has CDR1 SGHNT and CDR2 YYREEE (reference sequence). CDR3 protein: CASSLDTGSSYEQYF. CDR3 DNA sequence: TGTGCCAGCAGCTTGGACACAGGGAGCTCCTACGAGCAGTACTTC.

The chain has TRBV4-1 and TRBJ2-7, with D possibly being TRBD2 (5 bases). CDR3 length: 16 residues. Deletions cut 0 bases from V and 3 bases from J, with 15 bases between. The germline CDR1 and CDR2 sequences are MGHRA and YSYEKL. In DNA form, the CDR3 reads TGCGCCAGCAGCCAAGAGGTTTCGCTAGCCGTCTACGAGCAGTACTTC. Encoded protein: CASSQEVSLAVYEQYF.

This clone came up once. This chain uses TRBV30 with TRBJ1-1, with 8 bases fitting TRBD1. V was clipped by 6 bases and J by 0 bases; unmatched bases: 9. The CDR3 has 15 amino acids. Germline V CDR1 and CDR2: GTSNPN, SVGIG (reference sequence). This chain's CDR3 is CACKTGAVMNTEAFF. CDR3 nucleotides: TGTGCCTGCAAGACAGGGGCGGTAATGAACACTGAAGCTTTCTTT.

The chain couples TRBV6-1 to TRBJ2-7; D uncertain. The CDR3 totals 14 residues. Trimming took off 2 bases at V and 2 bases at J, with 10 bases between the two ends. Per the germline V gene, CDR1 is MNHNS and CDR2 is SASEGT. As DNA, the CDR3 is TGTGCCAGCAGTGAATTGACTCAAGCCTACGAGCAGTACTTC. Its protein product is CASSELTQAYEQYF.

The V and J genes are TRBV4-1 and TRBJ1-2; 9 nucleotides align to TRBD1. Trimming at V came to 3 bases and at J to 4 bases, leaving 6 bases not matched to a gene. Germline V CDR1 and CDR2: MGHRA, YSYEKL. The CDR3 loop spans 15 amino acids. As DNA, the CDR3 is TGCGCCAGCAGCCAGGGACAGGGAACATCCTATGGCTACACCTTC. It specifies CASSQGQGTSYGYTF.

The chain links TRBV18 to TRBJ1-2, with 9 bases fitting TRBD1. The germline gives CDR1 KGHSH, CDR2 LQKENI. The V gene end was trimmed by 4 bases and the J gene end by 7 bases; junction bases not matched to a gene: 10. This CDR3 has 15 residues. The CDR3 here is CASSLSTGGQRGYTF. CDR3 DNA: TGTGCCAGCTCACTTTCGACAGGGGGGCAACGTGGCTACACCTTC.

This chain uses TRBV4-1 with TRBJ1-2, with no clear D. Looked up from germline, CDR1 is MGHRA and CDR2 is YSYEKL. CDR3 length: 13 amino acids. The V and J ends lost 4 bases and 2 bases respectively, with 8 bases between them. The CDR3 spells CASSPTENYGYTF. In DNA, the CDR3 is TGCGCCAGCAGCCCGACGGAGAACTATGGCTACACCTTC.

The chain recombines TRBV7-9 with TRBJ1-1; D possibly corresponds to TRBD1 (5 bases). Germline V gene data show CDR1 as SEHNR and CDR2 as FQNEAQ (reference sequence). The CDR3 contains 14 residues. V dropped 1 base and J dropped 5 bases, with 11 bases sitting between them. The CDR3 bases are TGTGCCAGCAGCTTAGGGGCAGGGCAAACTGAAGCTTTCTTT. Protein product: CASSLGAGQTEAFF.

V is TRBV2 and J is TRBJ1-4, with 7 bases that match TRBD1. Germline V gives CDR1 SNHLY, CDR2 FYNNEI. This CDR3 is 13 amino acids long. With 5 bases clipped from V and 7 bases from J, the junction kept 4 bases outside the gene matches. CDR3 sequence reads: CASSRDSPEKLFF. In nucleotides, the CDR3 is TGTGCCAGCAGTCGGGACAGTCCTGAAAAACTGTTTTTT.

V is TRBV7-2 and J is TRBJ2-2, with D unclear. V shed 5 bases and J shed 4 bases, with 14 bases lying between them. The length of the CDR3 is 15 residues. Looked up from germline, CDR1 is SGHTA and CDR2 is FQGNSA. CDR3 nucleotides: TGTGCCAGCAGCCCATCATGGGGAATCACCGGGGAGCTGTTTTTT. Encoded protein: CASSPSWGITGELFF.

The chain has TRBV7-3 and TRBJ1-1; D not certain. The germline CDR1 and CDR2 sequences are SGHTA and FQGTGA. V gave up 5 bases and J gave up 4 bases, with 17 bases separating them. The CDR3 contains 15 residues. CDR3 DNA sequence: TGTGCCAGCAGCCAAAGTCACGGACGGGGCACTGAAGCTTTCTTT. It codes for CASSQSHGRGTEAFF.

This chain links TRBV19 with TRBJ1-2; the match to TRBD1 covers 8 bases. The CDR3 covers 16 residues. V was pared by 1 base and J by 4 bases, with 8 bases of the junction left unmatched. CDR1 and CDR2 from the germline V gene are LNHDA and SQIVND (reference sequence). The CDR3: CASSIVGQGDIYGYTF. DNA of the CDR3: TGTGCCAGTAGTATAGTCGGACAGGGTGATATCTATGGCTACACCTTC.

The rearrangement uses TRBV5-1 and TRBJ1-4; a possible D gene is TRBD1 (5 bases). V lost 4 bases and J 2 bases, leaving 15 bases between the germline ends. This CDR3 has 16 amino acids. The germline V gene encodes CDR1 SGHRS and CDR2 YFSETQ. The CDR3 spells CASSPNGGITNEKLFF. The CDR3 DNA is TGCGCCAGCAGCCCAAATGGGGGTATCACTAATGAAAAACTGTTTTTT. The full variable domain, with the rest looked up from reference TRBV5-1 and TRBJ1-4, is KAGVTQTPRYLIKTRGQQVTLSCSPISGHRSVSWYQQTPGQGLQFLFEYFSETQRNKGNFPGRFSGRQFSNSRSEMNVSTLELGDSALYLCASSPNGGITNEKLFFGSGTQLSVL.

J is TRBJ2-3 and V is TRBV5-6; 8 bases agree with TRBD1. This CDR3 spans 13 amino acids. Germline V gene data show CDR1 as SGHDT and CDR2 as YYEEEE. V shed 4 bases and J 11 bases; nucleotides not matched to a gene: 9. For the CDR3, the DNA is TGTGCCAGCAGCCTAGGGACAGGTGGAGGGCAGTATTTT. This encodes CASSLGTGGGQYF.

CDR3 DNA sequence: TGTGCCAGCGCTCGGGACGCCGCGACTTATAGCAATCAGCCCCAGCATTTT. Residues: CASARDAATYSNQPQHF. The gene calls are TRBV27 and TRBJ1-5; possible D gene TRBD1, 5 bases. Germline lookup yields CDR1 MNHEY and CDR2 SMNVEV (reference sequence). V gave up 8 bases and J gave up 0 bases, with 20 bases separating them. The CDR3 has 17 residues.

The V gene is TRBV27, the J gene TRBJ1-4, with unresolved D. CDR1 is MNHEY, CDR2 SMNVEV, per germline (reference sequence). This CDR3 comprises 14 residues. Trimming shortened V by 8 bases and J by 0 bases, and 10 bases separated the two germline ends. For the CDR3, the DNA is TGTGCCAGCTCCTCCTTCTCAACTAATGAAAAACTGTTTTTT. Translation gives CASSSFSTNEKLFF.